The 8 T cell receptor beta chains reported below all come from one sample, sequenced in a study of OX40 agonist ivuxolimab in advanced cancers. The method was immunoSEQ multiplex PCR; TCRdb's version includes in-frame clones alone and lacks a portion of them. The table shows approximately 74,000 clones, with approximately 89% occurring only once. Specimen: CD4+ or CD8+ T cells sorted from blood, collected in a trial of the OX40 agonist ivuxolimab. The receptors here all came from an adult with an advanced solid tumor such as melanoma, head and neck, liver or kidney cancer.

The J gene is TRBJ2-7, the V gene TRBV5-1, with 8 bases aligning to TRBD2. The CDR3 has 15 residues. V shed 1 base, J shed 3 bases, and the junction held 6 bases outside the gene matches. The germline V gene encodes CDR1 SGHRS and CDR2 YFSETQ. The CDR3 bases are TGCGCCAGCAGCTTGAGAGGGGCGGGGGGCTACGAGCAGTACTTC. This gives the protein CASSLRGAGGYEQYF.

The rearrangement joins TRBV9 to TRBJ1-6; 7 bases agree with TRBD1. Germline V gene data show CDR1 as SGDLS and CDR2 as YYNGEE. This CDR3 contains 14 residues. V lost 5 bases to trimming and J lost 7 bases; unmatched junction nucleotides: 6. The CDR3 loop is CASRAGQVNSPLHF. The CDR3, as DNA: TGTGCCAGCAGGGCTGGACAGGTGAATTCACCCCTCCACTTT.

The CDR3, as DNA: TGTGCCAGTAAACCGGGACAGGGTGTGGAGACCCAGTACTTC. Its protein is CASKPGQGVETQYF. The V and J genes are TRBV19 and TRBJ2-5, with 9 bases fitting TRBD1. Germline CDR1 reads LNHDA; CDR2 reads SQIVND (reference sequence). The ends lost 7 bases at V and 5 bases at J; junction bases unmatched: 8. CDR3 size: 14 residues.

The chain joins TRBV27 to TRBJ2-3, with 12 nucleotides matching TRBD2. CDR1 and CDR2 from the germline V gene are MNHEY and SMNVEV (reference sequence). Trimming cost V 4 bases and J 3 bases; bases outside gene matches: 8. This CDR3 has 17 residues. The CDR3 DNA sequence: TGTGCCAGCAGTTGGCCCCTAGCGGGAGGGGGGACAGATACGCAGTATTTT. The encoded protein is CASSWPLAGGGTDTQYF.

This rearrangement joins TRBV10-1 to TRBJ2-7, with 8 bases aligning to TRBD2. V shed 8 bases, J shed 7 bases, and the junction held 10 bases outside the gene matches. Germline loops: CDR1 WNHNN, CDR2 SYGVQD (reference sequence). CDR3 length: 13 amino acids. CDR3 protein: CASSLGLASEQYF. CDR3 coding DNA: TGCGCCAGCTCGCTCGGACTAGCATCAGAGCAGTACTTC.

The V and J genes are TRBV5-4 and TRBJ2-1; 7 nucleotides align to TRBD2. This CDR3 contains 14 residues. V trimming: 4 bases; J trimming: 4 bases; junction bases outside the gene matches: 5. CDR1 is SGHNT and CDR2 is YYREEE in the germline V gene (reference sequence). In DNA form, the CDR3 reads TGTGCCAGCAGCCCGGGGGGAGTTTACAATGAGCAGTTCTTC. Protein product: CASSPGGVYNEQFF.

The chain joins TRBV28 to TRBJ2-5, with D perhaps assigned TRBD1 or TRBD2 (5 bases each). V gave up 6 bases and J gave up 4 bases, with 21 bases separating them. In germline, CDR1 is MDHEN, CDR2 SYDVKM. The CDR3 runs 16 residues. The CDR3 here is CASRQPGQGVGETQYF. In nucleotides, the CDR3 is TGTGCCAGCAGACAACCGGGGCAGGGCGTTGGAGAGACCCAGTACTTC.

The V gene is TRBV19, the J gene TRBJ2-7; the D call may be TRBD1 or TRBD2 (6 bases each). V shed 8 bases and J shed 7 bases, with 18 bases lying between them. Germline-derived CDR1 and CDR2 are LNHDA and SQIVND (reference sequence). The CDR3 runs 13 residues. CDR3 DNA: TGTGCCAGTGCCAACCCGGGGGCGGGGGAGCAGTACTTC. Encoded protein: CASANPGAGEQYF.